The next 29 T cell receptor beta chains were all read from a single sample in a study of blood T cells in healthy people across ages. PCR was performed a second time for 7 to 11 cycles using a sample-barcoded 5' primer and a J-beta primer mix. One entry per CDR3 protein results from TCRdb running MiXCR on the 5' RACE reads. Among about 680,000 distinct CDR3 sequences listed, roughly 49% were seen once. The material sequenced was blood. Receptor source: a woman aged 55-70 years in good health.

The V gene is TRBV6-5, the J gene TRBJ2-1; a weak D match, TRBD1 (5 bases). CDR1 and CDR2 (germline): MNHEY, SVGAGI. Trimming pared 5 bases from V and 11 bases from J, leaving 13 bases between. This CDR3 has 12 amino acids. Here the CDR3 reads CASSEGADKQFF. The CDR3 region has the DNA TGTGCCAGCAGTGAAGGGGCTGACAAGCAGTTCTTC.

The chain carries TRBV7-2 and TRBJ1-4; TRBD1 might be the D (5 bases). Looked up from germline, CDR1 is SGHTA and CDR2 is FQGNSA. Trimming shortened V by 7 bases and J by 8 bases, and 20 bases separated the two germline ends. The CDR3 extends over 15 amino acids. The CDR3 sequence is CASTLGGGAGEKLFF. The CDR3 DNA is TGTGCCAGCACCCTTGGGGGAGGGGCGGGAGAAAAACTGTTTTTT.

This clonotype was seen once. CDR3 sequence (DNA): TGTGCCAGCAGCCACGACCAGGGTAGCAATCAGCCCCAGCATTTT. It codes for CASSHDQGSNQPQHF. The chain links TRBV4-2 to TRBJ1-5; tentatively, D is TRBD1 (5 bases). The CDR3 consists of 15 residues. V was shortened by 3 bases and J by 0 bases, with 9 bases between the two germline ends. Per the germline V gene, CDR1 is LGHNA and CDR2 is YNFKEQ.

The V call is TRBV20-1, the J call TRBJ1-5; TRBD1 matches 8 bases. This CDR3 spans 14 amino acids. Trimming cost V 6 bases and J 6 bases; bases outside gene matches: 10. Germline assignment: CDR1 DFQATT and CDR2 SNEGSKA (reference sequence). CDR3 bases: TGCAGTGCCTCGGACAGGGTGAGGTCTCAGCCCCAGCATTTT. Encoded protein: CSASDRVRSQPQHF.

This clonotype was seen a handful of times. The V and J genes are TRBV7-8 and TRBJ2-5; D not certain. The CDR3 totals 14 residues. Germline CDR1 reads SGHVS; CDR2 reads FQNEAQ. The V end lost 5 bases, the J end lost 4 bases, and 14 bases lay between the germline ends. As DNA, the CDR3 is TGTGCCAGCAGCCCAGGACCTCGGGCAGAGACCCAGTACTTC. Translation gives CASSPGPRAETQYF.

This clonotype was observed a few times. This chain uses TRBV7-2 with TRBJ2-3; TRBD1 aligns across 9 bases. V shed 3 bases, J shed 5 bases, and the junction held 12 bases outside the gene matches. CDR3 size: 17 residues. Germline V gives CDR1 SGHTA, CDR2 FQGNSA. This chain's CDR3 is CASSLRATGGRGDTQYF. CDR3 coding DNA: TGTGCCAGCAGCTTGCGGGCAACAGGGGGCCGTGGAGATACGCAGTATTTT.

This clonotype was observed a few times. This chain links TRBV7-9 with TRBJ2-1; 7 bases fit TRBD2. V shed 5 bases, J shed 1 base, and the junction held 5 bases outside the gene matches. The CDR3 loop spans 15 amino acids. CDR1 is SEHNR, CDR2 FQNEAQ, per germline (reference sequence). The CDR3 sequence: CASSSTSVSYNEQFF. DNA of the CDR3: TGTGCCAGCAGCAGTACTAGCGTATCCTACAATGAGCAGTTCTTC. Looking up the rest from reference TRBV7-9 and TRBJ2-1 gives the full variable domain: DTGVSQNPRHKITKRGQNVTFRCDPISEHNRLYWYRQTLGQGPEFLTYFQNEAQLEKSRLLSDRFSAERPKGSFSTLEIQRTEQGDSAMYLCASSSTSVSYNEQFFGPGTRLTVL.

The chain has TRBV11-2 and TRBJ2-2, with 13 bases aligning to TRBD2. Losses at the gene ends were 4 bases for V and 7 bases for J; bases not matched to a gene: 6. Germline V gene sequence: CDR1 SGHAT, CDR2 FQNNGV. CDR3 length: 16 residues. For the CDR3, the DNA is TGTGCCAGCAGCTCTGGACTAGCGGGAGTCGGCGGGGAGCTGTTTTTT. It encodes CASSSGLAGVGGELFF. Drawing the rest from reference TRBV11-2 and TRBJ2-2, the complete variable domain is EAGVAQSPRYKIIEKRQSVAFWCNPISGHATLYWYQQILGQGPKLLIQFQNNGVVDDSQLPKDRFSAERLKGVDSTLKIQPAKLEDSAVYLCASSSGLAGVGGELFFGEGSRLTVL.

This chain uses TRBV12-3 or TRBV12-4 with TRBJ2-7; 7 positions agree with TRBD2. J was trimmed by 2 bases and V by 2 bases; bases with no gene match: 3. The CDR3 totals 14 residues. The CDR3 sequence: CASSLSGDPYEQYF. CDR3 in DNA: TGTGCCAGCAGTTTAAGCGGGGACCCCTACGAGCAGTACTTC.

The chain uses TRBV7-8 and TRBJ2-3, with 13 positions matching TRBD2. After removal of 5 bases from V and 5 bases from J, the junction contained 10 bases not matched to a gene. The length of the CDR3 is 17 residues. The germline V gene encodes CDR1 SGHVS and CDR2 FQNEAQ. Written as DNA, the CDR3 is TGTGCCAGCAGCACCCCGACACTAGCGGGAGGGAGAGATACGCAGTATTTT. Translation: CASSTPTLAGGRDTQYF.

In this sample, this clonotype turned up a few times. The rearrangement joins TRBV4-3 to TRBJ2-1; 8 bases are a match to TRBD2. CDR1 and CDR2 (germline): LGHNA, YSLEER. This CDR3 is 18 amino acids long. Trimming removed 1 base from V and 0 bases from J; junction bases left unmatched: 8. The CDR3 DNA follows: TGCGCCAGCAGCCAAGGAAATAGCGGGACCCTCTCCTACAATGAGCAGTTCTTC. Translating it yields CASSQGNSGTLSYNEQFF.

The gene calls are TRBV24-1 and TRBJ2-1; D is tentatively TRBD1 or TRBD2 (5 bases each). The CDR3 runs 16 residues. Germline V CDR1 and CDR2: KGHDR, SFDVKD. The V end lost 3 bases, the J end lost 9 bases, and 20 bases lay between the germline ends. The CDR3 region has the DNA TGTGCCACCAGTGATCGAGATCCGGGACGGCTGGTTGAGCAGTTCTTC. It translates to CATSDRDPGRLVEQFF.

V gene TRBV11-2 combines with J gene TRBJ1-1; 8 nucleotides agree with TRBD1. The trim removed 0 bases at V and 6 bases at J, leaving 6 bases unmatched. The germline gives CDR1 SGHAT, CDR2 FQNNGV. The CDR3 consists of 15 residues. In DNA, the CDR3 is TGTGCCAGCAGCTTAGATGGTGGACAGGGCCCTGAAGCTTTCTTT. Translating it yields CASSLDGGQGPEAFF. Complete variable domain (other parts from reference TRBV11-2 and TRBJ1-1): EAGVAQSPRYKIIEKRQSVAFWCNPISGHATLYWYQQILGQGPKLLIQFQNNGVVDDSQLPKDRFSAERLKGVDSTLKIQPAKLEDSAVYLCASSLDGGQGPEAFFGQGTRLTVV.

Only a few counts were recorded for this clonotype. This chain uses TRBV7-2 with TRBJ2-5, with D maybe TRBD2 (5 bases). In germline, CDR1 is SGHTA, CDR2 FQGNSA. Trimming cost V 5 bases and J 7 bases, with 17 bases left between them. CDR3 length: 14 amino acids. The CDR3 DNA follows: TGTGCCAGCAGCCCTAGCAGCCTCGAGAGGACCCAGTACTTC. It encodes CASSPSSLERTQYF.

Ten or more counts support this clonotype. The rearrangement uses TRBV5-5 and TRBJ2-5, with a tentative D call TRBD2 (5 bases). CDR3 length: 14 amino acids. V was clipped by 0 bases and J by 1 base, with 7 bases between them. From germline, CDR1 is SGHKS and CDR2 YYEKEE (reference sequence). The CDR3 loop reads CASSLGRGQETQYF. Here the CDR3 DNA reads TGTGCCAGCAGCTTGGGACGGGGCCAAGAGACCCAGTACTTC.

This chain links TRBV20-1 with TRBJ1-6; 8 positions match TRBD1. V lost 0 bases, J lost 4 bases, and 2 bases stayed unmatched. The CDR3 spans 15 residues. The germline gives CDR1 DFQATT, CDR2 SNEGSKA (reference sequence). DNA of the CDR3: TGCAGTGCTAGAGATGACAGGGGTTATAATTCACCCCTCCACTTT. It yields the protein CSARDDRGYNSPLHF.

This clonotype has a handful of counts. This chain links TRBV4-1 with TRBJ2-7; TRBD2 aligns across 10 bases. This CDR3 has 15 residues. The trim removed 6 bases at V and 0 bases at J, leaving 5 bases unmatched. Per germline, CDR1 MGHRA and CDR2 YSYEKL. The CDR3 DNA reads as TGCGCCAGCAGACCGCTAGCGGGAGTCTCCTACGAGCAGTACTTC. This codes for CASRPLAGVSYEQYF.

This chain joins TRBV27 and TRBJ2-7; 14 bases are a match to TRBD2. In germline, CDR1 is MNHEY, CDR2 SMNVEV (reference sequence). The CDR3 runs to 14 residues. The ends lost 5 bases at V and 10 bases at J; junction bases unmatched: 7. CDR3 loop: CASSITGLAGVQYF. CDR3 bases: TGTGCCAGCAGTATAACGGGACTAGCGGGAGTTCAGTACTTC.

This clonotype was recorded many times. This chain links TRBV4-3 with TRBJ2-7; TRBD1 matches 9 bases. CDR1 and CDR2 (germline): LGHNA, YSLEER. Unmatched junction bases numbered 1, after V lost 1 base and J lost 0 bases. The CDR3 spans 15 residues. The CDR3 coding sequence is TGCGCCAGCAGCCAAGGGACAGGGGACTCCTACGAGCAGTACTTC. Its protein product is CASSQGTGDSYEQYF.

The V call is TRBV6-6, the J call TRBJ2-3; no definite D call. CDR1 is MNHNY and CDR2 is SVGAGI in the germline V gene (reference sequence). Trimming pared 2 bases from V and 6 bases from J, leaving 6 bases between. CDR3 size: 12 residues. This chain's CDR3 is CASSYEWDTQYF. The CDR3, as DNA: TGTGCCAGCAGTTACGAGTGGGATACGCAGTATTTT.

In its sample, this clonotype was seen a few times. The chain couples TRBV28 to TRBJ1-5; D gene uncertain. This CDR3 spans 12 amino acids. Germline-derived CDR1 and CDR2 are MDHEN and SYDVKM. Trimming removed 3 bases at V and 6 bases at J, with 6 bases between. The CDR3 loop reads CASSFVGQPQHF. CDR3 nucleotide sequence: TGTGCCAGCAGTTTTGTTGGTCAGCCCCAGCATTTT. Together with reference TRBV28 and TRBJ1-5, the CDR3 gives the full variable domain: DVKVTQSSRYLVKRTGEKVFLECVQDMDHENMFWYRQDPGLGLRLIYFSYDVKMKEKGDIPEGYSVSREKKERFSLILESASTNQTSMYLCASSFVGQPQHFGDGTRLSIL.

The V and J genes are TRBV30 and TRBJ2-1, with 16 bases matching TRBD2. The V gene end was trimmed by 3 bases and the J gene end by 12 bases; junction bases not matched to a gene: 5. The CDR3 sequence is 14 residues long. Germline CDR1 and CDR2: GTSNPN and SVGIG (reference sequence). The CDR3 DNA follows: TGTGCCTGGAGCCCGGGACTAGCGGGAGGGGGGCAGTTCTTC. Translated: CAWSPGLAGGGQFF.

V and J are TRBV20-1 and TRBJ1-1, with D unresolved. The CDR3 loop spans 13 amino acids. Deletions cut 0 bases from V and 1 base from J, with 6 bases between. CDR1 and CDR2 from the germline V gene are DFQATT and SNEGSKA (reference sequence). The CDR3: CSARDPRNTEAFF. The CDR3 nucleotides read TGCAGTGCTAGAGATCCCAGGAACACTGAAGCTTTCTTT.

The chain joins TRBV18 to TRBJ2-7; TRBD2 matches 10 bases. The CDR3 is 15 residues long. Germline trimming cut 10 bases from V and 6 bases from J; bases unmatched to any gene: 15. Germline-derived CDR1 and CDR2 are KGHSH and LQKENI. The CDR3 sequence is CATEVGLAGAGEQYF. CDR3 nucleotides: TGTGCCACAGAAGTAGGGCTAGCGGGAGCAGGCGAGCAGTACTTC. Variable domain in full (rest from reference TRBV18 and TRBJ2-7): NAGVMQNPRHLVRRRGQEARLRCSPMKGHSHVYWYRQLPEEGLKFMVYLQKENIIDESGMPKERFSAEFPKEGPSILRIQQVVRGDSAAYFCATEVGLAGAGEQYFGPGTRLTVT.

This clonotype was seen more than once but under ten times. The chain joins TRBV7-9 to TRBJ2-7, with a tentative D call TRBD2 (5 bases). Germline loops: CDR1 SEHNR, CDR2 FQNEAQ (reference sequence). The CDR3 consists of 12 residues. The ends were cut back, 6 bases at V and 6 bases at J, with 12 bases in the middle. The CDR3 here is CASSTLDAEQYF. In nucleotides, the CDR3 is TGTGCCAGCAGTACACTAGATGCCGAGCAGTACTTC. The full variable domain, rest sourced from reference TRBV7-9 and TRBJ2-7, is DTGVSQNPRHKITKRGQNVTFRCDPISEHNRLYWYRQTLGQGPEFLTYFQNEAQLEKSRLLSDRFSAERPKGSFSTLEIQRTEQGDSAMYLCASSTLDAEQYFGPGTRLTVT.

V usage is TRBV28 and J usage is TRBJ2-7; unclear D gene. The germline CDR1 and CDR2 sequences are MDHEN and SYDVKM. Deletions cut 5 bases from V and 1 base from J, with 15 bases between. The CDR3 spans 15 residues. The CDR3 loop is CASSGDSLGSYEQYF. CDR3 in DNA: TGTGCCAGCAGTGGGGATTCTCTAGGATCCTACGAGCAGTACTTC.

The chain employs TRBV28 and TRBJ1-4; D may be TRBD1 (5 bases). V gave up 7 bases and J gave up 9 bases, with 12 bases separating them. The length of the CDR3 is 12 residues. Per germline, CDR1 MDHEN and CDR2 SYDVKM. CDR3 amino acids: CASTRDGKKLFF. CDR3 bases: TGTGCCAGCACCAGGGACGGTAAAAAACTGTTTTTT.

The rearrangement links TRBV7-2 to TRBJ2-3; D remains ambiguous. Trimming took off 5 bases at V and 5 bases at J, with 17 bases between the two ends. The CDR3 extends over 15 amino acids. The germline CDR1 and CDR2 sequences are SGHTA and FQGNSA. The CDR3 sequence is CASSRLTIVKDTQYF. The CDR3 coding sequence is TGTGCCAGCAGCCGACTCACGATAGTAAAAGATACGCAGTATTTT. Combining the CDR3 with reference TRBV7-2 and TRBJ2-3 gives the whole variable domain GAGVSQSPSNKVTEKGKDVELRCDPISGHTALYWYRQSLGQGLEFLIYFQGNSAPDKSGLPSDRFSAERTGGSVSTLTIQRTQQEDSAVYLCASSRLTIVKDTQYFGPGTRLTVL.

This clonotype turned up a few times. CDR3 nucleotides: TGTGCCAGCAGTTGGACGACAGATACGCAGTATTTT. Residues: CASSWTTDTQYF. The rearrangement uses TRBV6-2 or TRBV6-3 and TRBJ2-3; D gene unclear. V shed 4 bases and J shed 3 bases, with 5 bases lying between them. Germline CDR1 and CDR2: MNHEY and SVGEGT. The length of the CDR3 is 12 residues.